This T cell receptor beta chain was retrieved from a study of cytomegalovirus exposure and HLA in healthy donors. Study-wide results and limits: Highly shared variants forming one cluster were likely a sequencing artifact. TCR beta chains associated with HLA were, in a later analysis, more clonally expanded than equally common others. Most CMV-associated TCR beta chains appeared HLA-restricted in a later analysis.

This clone was seen just once. Its antigen remains unidentified. Germline V gene lookup returns CDR1 MNHNS and CDR2 SASEGT. The J segment lost 7 bases and the V segment lost 8 bases, leaving 8 bases of the junction unmatched. The CDR3 totals 13 residues. PCR was performed using 60 Vbeta and 13 Jbeta primers. Profiling relied on immunoSEQ multiplex PCR, and the TCRdb table lists in-frame clones only, not all of them. The sample contains under 200,000 clones, about 85% of which appear only once. The source is a man in his fifties in good health and CMV-seropositive. Sequenced input: PBMCs. This rearrangement joins TRBV6-1 to TRBJ1-3, with 7 bases aligning to TRBD1. The CDR3 coding sequence is TGTGCCAGCCTATCGACAGGGCGGAACACCATATATTTT. It encodes CASLSTGRNTIYF.